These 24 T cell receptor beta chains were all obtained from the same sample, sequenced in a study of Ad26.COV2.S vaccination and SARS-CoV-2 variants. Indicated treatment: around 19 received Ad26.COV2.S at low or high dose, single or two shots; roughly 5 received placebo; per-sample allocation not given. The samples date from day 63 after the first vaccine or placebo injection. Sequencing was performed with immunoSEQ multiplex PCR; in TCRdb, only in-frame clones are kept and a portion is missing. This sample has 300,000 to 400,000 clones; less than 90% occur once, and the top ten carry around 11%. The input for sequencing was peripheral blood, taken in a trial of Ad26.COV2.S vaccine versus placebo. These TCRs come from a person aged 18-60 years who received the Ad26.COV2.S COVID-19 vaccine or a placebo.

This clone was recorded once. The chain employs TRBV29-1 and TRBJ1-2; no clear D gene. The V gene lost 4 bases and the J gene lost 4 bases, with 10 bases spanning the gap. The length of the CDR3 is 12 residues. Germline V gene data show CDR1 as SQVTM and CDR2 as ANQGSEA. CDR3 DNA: TGCAGCGTTGGTGAGGGATTCTATGGCTACACCTTC. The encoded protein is CSVGEGFYGYTF.

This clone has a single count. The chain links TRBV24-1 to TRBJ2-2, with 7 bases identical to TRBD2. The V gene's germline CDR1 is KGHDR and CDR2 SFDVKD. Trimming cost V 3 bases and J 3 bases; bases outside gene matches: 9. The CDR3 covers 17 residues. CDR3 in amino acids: CATSDGRDASHTGELFF. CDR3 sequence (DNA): TGTGCCACCAGTGATGGGAGGGACGCGTCGCACACCGGGGAGCTGTTTTTT.

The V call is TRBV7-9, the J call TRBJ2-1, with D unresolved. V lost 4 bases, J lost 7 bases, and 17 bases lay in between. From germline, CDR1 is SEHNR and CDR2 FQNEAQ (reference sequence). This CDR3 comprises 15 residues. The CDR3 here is CASSSAALLTNEQFF. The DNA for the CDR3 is TGTGCCAGCAGCTCGGCGGCACTACTTACTAATGAGCAGTTCTTC.

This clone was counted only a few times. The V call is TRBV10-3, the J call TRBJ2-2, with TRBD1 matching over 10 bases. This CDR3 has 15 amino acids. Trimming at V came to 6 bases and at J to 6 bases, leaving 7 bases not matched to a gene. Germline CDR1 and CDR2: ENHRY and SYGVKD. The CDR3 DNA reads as TGTGCCATCAGCGATCGACAGGGGGCTTCCGGGGAGCTGTTTTTT. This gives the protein CAISDRQGASGELFF.

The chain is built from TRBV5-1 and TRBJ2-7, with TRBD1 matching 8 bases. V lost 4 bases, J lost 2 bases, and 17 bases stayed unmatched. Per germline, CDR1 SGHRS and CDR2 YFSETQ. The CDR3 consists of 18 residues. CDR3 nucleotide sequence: TGCGCCAGCAGCCTCCGGACAGGGCCGTATAGTTCGACCTACGAGCAGTACTTC. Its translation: CASSLRTGPYSSTYEQYF.

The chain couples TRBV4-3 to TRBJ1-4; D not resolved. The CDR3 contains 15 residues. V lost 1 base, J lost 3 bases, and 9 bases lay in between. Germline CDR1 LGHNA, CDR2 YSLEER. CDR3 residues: CASSQGGVSNEKLFF. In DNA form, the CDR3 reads TGCGCCAGCAGCCAAGGAGGAGTGTCTAATGAAAAACTGTTTTTT.

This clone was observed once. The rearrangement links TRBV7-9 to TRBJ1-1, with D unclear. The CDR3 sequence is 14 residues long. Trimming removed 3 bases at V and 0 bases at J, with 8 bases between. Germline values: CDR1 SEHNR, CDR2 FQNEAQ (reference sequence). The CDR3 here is CASSFDGMNTEAFF. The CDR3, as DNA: TGTGCCAGCAGCTTCGACGGGATGAACACTGAAGCTTTCTTT.

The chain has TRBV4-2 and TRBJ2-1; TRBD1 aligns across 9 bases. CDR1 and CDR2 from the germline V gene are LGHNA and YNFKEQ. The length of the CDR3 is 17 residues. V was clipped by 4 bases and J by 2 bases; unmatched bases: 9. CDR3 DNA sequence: TGTGCCAGCAGCCGGGATCCCGGGACAGGGCCCTACAATGAGCAGTTCTTC. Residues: CASSRDPGTGPYNEQFF.

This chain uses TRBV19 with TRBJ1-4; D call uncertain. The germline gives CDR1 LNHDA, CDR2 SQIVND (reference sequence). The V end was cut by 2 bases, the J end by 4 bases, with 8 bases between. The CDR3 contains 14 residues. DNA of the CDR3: TGTGCCAGTAGTATAATGGGGAATAATGAAAAACTGTTTTTT. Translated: CASSIMGNNEKLFF.

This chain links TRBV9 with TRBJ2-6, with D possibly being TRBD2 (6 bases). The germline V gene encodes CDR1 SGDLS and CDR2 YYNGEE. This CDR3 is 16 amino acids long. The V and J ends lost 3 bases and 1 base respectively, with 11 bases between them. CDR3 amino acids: CASSASDRSGANVLTF. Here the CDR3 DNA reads TGTGCCAGCAGCGCTAGCGATAGGTCTGGGGCCAACGTCCTGACTTTC.

CDR3 amino acids: CSVEVPGGPQHF. DNA of the CDR3: TGCAGCGTTGAAGTTCCGGGAGGGCCCCAGCATTTT. The V and J genes are TRBV29-1 and TRBJ1-5; D unresolved. This CDR3 is built from 12 residues. The V and J ends lost 1 base and 9 bases respectively, with 10 bases between them. CDR1 is SQVTM and CDR2 is ANQGSEA in the germline V gene.

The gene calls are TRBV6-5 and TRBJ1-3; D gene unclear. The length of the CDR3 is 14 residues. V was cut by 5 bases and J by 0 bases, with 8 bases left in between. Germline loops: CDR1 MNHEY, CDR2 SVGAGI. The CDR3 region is CASSPRSSGNTIYF. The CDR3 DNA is TGTGCCAGCAGTCCTCGGAGCTCTGGAAACACCATATATTTT.

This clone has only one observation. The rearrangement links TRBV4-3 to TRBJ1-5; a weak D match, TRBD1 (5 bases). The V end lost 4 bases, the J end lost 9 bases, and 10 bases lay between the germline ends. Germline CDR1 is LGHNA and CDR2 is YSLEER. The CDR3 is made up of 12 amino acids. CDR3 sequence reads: CASSLGDGPQHF. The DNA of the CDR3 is TGCGCCAGCAGCCTAGGGGATGGGCCCCAGCATTTT.

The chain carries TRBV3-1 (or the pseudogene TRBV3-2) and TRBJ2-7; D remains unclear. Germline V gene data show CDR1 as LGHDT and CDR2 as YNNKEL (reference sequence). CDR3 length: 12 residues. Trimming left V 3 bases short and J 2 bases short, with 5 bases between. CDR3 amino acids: CASSQKTYEQYF. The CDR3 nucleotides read TGTGCCAGCAGCCAGAAGACCTACGAGCAGTACTTC.

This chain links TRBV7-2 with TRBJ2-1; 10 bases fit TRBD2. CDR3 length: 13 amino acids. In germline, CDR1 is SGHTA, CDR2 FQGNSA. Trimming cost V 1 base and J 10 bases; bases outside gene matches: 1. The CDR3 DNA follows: TGTGCCAGCAGCTTAGAGCGGGAGGGGGAGCAGTTCTTC. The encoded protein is CASSLEREGEQFF.

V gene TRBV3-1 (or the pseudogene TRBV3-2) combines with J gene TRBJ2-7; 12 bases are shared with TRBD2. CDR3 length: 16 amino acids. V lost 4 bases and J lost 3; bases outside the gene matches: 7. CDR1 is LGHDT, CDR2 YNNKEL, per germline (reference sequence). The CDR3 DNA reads TGTGCCAGCAGCCGAGGACTAGCGGGGAATTTCTACGAGCAGTACTTC. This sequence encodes CASSRGLAGNFYEQYF.

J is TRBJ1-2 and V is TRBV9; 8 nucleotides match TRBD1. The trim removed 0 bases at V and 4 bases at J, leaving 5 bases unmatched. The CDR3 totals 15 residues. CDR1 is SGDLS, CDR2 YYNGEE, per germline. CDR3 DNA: TGTGCCAGCAGCGTAGAACTGGACAGGGCCTATGGCTACACCTTC. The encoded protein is CASSVELDRAYGYTF.

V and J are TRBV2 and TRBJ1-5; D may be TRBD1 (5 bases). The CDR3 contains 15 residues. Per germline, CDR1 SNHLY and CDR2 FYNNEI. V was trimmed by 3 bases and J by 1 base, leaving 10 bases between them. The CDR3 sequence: CASSDGGGSNQPQHF. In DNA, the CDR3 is TGTGCCAGCAGTGATGGGGGTGGAAGCAATCAGCCCCAGCATTTT.

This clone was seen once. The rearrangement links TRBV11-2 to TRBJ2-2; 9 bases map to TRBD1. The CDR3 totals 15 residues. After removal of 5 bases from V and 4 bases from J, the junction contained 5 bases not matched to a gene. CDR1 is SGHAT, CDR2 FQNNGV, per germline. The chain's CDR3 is CASSQQGAGTGELFF. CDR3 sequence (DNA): TGTGCCAGCAGCCAACAGGGGGCAGGCACCGGGGAGCTGTTTTTT.

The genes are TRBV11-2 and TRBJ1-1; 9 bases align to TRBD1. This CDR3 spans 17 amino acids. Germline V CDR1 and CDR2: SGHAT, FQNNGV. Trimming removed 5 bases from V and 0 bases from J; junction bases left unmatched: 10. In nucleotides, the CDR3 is TGTGCCAGCAGCCCCCGAAGGGGACAGGGAATGAACACTGAAGCTTTCTTT. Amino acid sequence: CASSPRRGQGMNTEAFF.

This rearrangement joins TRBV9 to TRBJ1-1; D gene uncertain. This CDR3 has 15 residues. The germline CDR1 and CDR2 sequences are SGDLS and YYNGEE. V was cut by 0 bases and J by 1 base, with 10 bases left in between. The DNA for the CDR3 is TGTGCCAGCAGCGTAGGAGGGTTTGCGAACACTGAAGCTTTCTTT. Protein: CASSVGGFANTEAFF. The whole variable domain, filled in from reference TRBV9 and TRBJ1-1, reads DSGVTQTPKHLITATGQRVTLRCSPRSGDLSVYWYQQSLDQGLQFLIQYYNGEERAKGNILERFSAQQFPDLHSELNLSSLELGDSALYFCASSVGGFANTEAFFGQGTRLTVV.

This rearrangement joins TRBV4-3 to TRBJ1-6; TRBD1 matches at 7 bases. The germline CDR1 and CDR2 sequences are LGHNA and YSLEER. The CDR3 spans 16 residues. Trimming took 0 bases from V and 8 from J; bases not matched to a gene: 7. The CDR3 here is CASSQEGGGRDSPLHF. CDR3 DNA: TGCGCCAGCAGCCAAGAAGGAGGGGGCCGGGATTCACCCCTCCACTTT.

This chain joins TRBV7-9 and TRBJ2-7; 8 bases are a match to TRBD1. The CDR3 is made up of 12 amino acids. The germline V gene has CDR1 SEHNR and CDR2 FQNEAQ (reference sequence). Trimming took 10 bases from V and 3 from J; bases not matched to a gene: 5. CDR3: CAIGQGGYEQYF. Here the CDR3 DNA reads TGTGCCATAGGACAGGGCGGCTACGAGCAGTACTTC.

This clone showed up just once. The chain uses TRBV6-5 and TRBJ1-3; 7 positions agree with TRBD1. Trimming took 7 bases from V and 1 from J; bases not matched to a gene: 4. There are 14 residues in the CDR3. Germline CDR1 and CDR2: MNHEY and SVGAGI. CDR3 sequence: CASIPTGSGNTIYF. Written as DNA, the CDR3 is TGTGCCAGCATCCCGACAGGGTCTGGAAACACCATATATTTT.